This entry lists 5 T cell receptor beta chains sequenced from one sample in a study of immune characterization of retroperitoneal liposarcoma. TCRdb analysed the PCR reads with MiXCR anew, one entry per CDR3 protein. The sample holds around 20,000 distinct CDR3 sequences; 37% are singletons and the top ten take 6% to 7.5%. The sequenced sample was blood. These TCRs come from a male donor with retroperitoneal liposarcoma.

This clonotype was counted only a few times. The chain has TRBV12-3 or TRBV12-4 and TRBJ2-1, with D perhaps assigned TRBD1 or TRBD2 (6 bases each). Near its end, the DNA agrees better with TRBJ2-7, so the J call may be wrong. CDR3 length: 14 residues. This CDR3 is CASSKNGRRGEQYF. As DNA, the CDR3 is TGTGCCAGCAGTAAAAATGGGCGGAGGGGGGAGCAGTACTTC.

By share of the sample, this clonotype is medium-sized (0.01 to 0.1%). The rearrangement joins TRBV6-1 to TRBJ2-1; D is possibly TRBD1 (5 bases). The germline V and J ends were trimmed by 4 bases and 13 bases, with 20 bases remaining between them. Germline CDR1 and CDR2: MNHNS and SASEGT. This CDR3 is built from 14 residues. CDR3 nucleotide sequence: TGTGCCAGCAGTGTTTCATGGGGCCAAGAGACCCAGTTCTTC. Translating gives CASSVSWGQETQFF.

In DNA form, the CDR3 reads TGTGCCATCAGGGGGACAGACTACGAGCAGTACTTC. Amino acid sequence: CAIRGTDYEQYF. V gene TRBV10-3 combines with J gene TRBJ2-5; 7 nucleotides match TRBD1. The last part of the DNA fits TRBJ2-7 better; the J call may be wrong. This CDR3 comprises 12 residues. The V gene's germline CDR1 is ENHRY and CDR2 SYGVKD.

This clonotype turned up a few times. The V gene is TRBV27, the J gene TRBJ2-1; TRBD1 might be the D (6 bases). The length of the CDR3 is 13 residues. Trimming left V 2 bases short and J 10 bases short, with 12 bases between. CDR1 and CDR2 from the germline V gene are MNHEY and SMNVEV (reference sequence). CDR3 bases: TGTGCCAGCAGTTTAGAACAGGGCCTCGAGCAGTTCTTC. Its translation: CASSLEQGLEQFF.

This clonotype is labeled medium-sized (0.01 to 0.1%). The rearrangement joins TRBV6-1 to TRBJ2-1; D might be TRBD1 or TRBD2, each matching 6 bases. The end of the DNA aligns better with TRBJ2-7, so the J call may be wrong. The CDR3 runs 16 residues. Germline CDR1 reads MNHNS; CDR2 reads SASEGT. This CDR3 reads CASSSRRGEDSYEQYF. The DNA for the CDR3 is TGTGCCAGCAGTTCCCGTAGGGGGGAGGACTCCTACGAGCAGTACTTC.